A selection of T cell receptor beta chains follows, all from one sample in a study of Ad26.COV2.S vaccination and SARS-CoV-2 variants. The table came from immunoSEQ multiplex PCR; TCRdb's copy has only in-frame clones and leaves some out. The sample holds 380,000 or so clones, around 88% seen once. This specimen was peripheral blood, taken in a trial of Ad26.COV2.S vaccine versus placebo. Source of these receptors: a person between 18 and 65 years old who received the Ad26.COV2.S COVID-19 vaccine or a placebo. Each CDR3 is given without its conserved first and last residue.

V: TRBV4-1; J: TRBJ2-7; CDR3: ASSQDTTDYEQY
V: TRBV30; J: TRBJ2-5; CDR3: AWSVLGEETQY
V: TRBV11-1; J: TRBJ1-4; CDR3: ASSPGTAYEKLF
V: TRBV5-1; J: TRBJ1-1; CDR3: ASSHRSHTEAF
V: TRBV18; J: TRBJ1-2; CDR3: ASSPYGQGDNYGYT
V: TRBV6-5; J: TRBJ1-5; CDR3: ASRAVDRGVQPQH
V: TRBV19; J: TRBJ2-7; CDR3: ASSRTGAYEQY
V: TRBV7-6; J: TRBJ2-5; CDR3: ASSPRLVGETQY
V: TRBV12-3/TRBV12-4; J: TRBJ1-1; CDR3: ASSFGQNEAF
V: TRBV9; J: TRBJ2-2; CDR3: ASSVDGSFTGELF
V: TRBV7-2; J: TRBJ2-7; CDR3: ASSRQGSSYEQY
V: TRBV18; J: TRBJ2-3; CDR3: ASSAGTSGAGDTQY
V: TRBV14; J: TRBJ1-4; CDR3: ASSSQRGTNEKLF
V: TRBV6-6; J: TRBJ1-1; CDR3: ASSSPIAQAF
V: TRBV19; J: TRBJ1-6; CDR3: ASSMAKGSYNSPLH
V: TRBV29-1; J: TRBJ1-1; CDR3: SVHRGLNTEAF
V: TRBV7-2; J: TRBJ1-3; CDR3: ASSLVRGGNTIY
V: TRBV5-6; J: TRBJ2-1; CDR3: ASSSRLAGVGNEQF
V: TRBV7-2; J: TRBJ1-6; CDR3: ASSLVDVRNSPLH
V: TRBV9; J: TRBJ1-4; CDR3: ASSPEGAFNEKLF
V: TRBV7-9; J: TRBJ1-1; CDR3: ASSYGNTEAF
V: TRBV6-5; J: TRBJ2-2; CDR3: ASLGVTGELF